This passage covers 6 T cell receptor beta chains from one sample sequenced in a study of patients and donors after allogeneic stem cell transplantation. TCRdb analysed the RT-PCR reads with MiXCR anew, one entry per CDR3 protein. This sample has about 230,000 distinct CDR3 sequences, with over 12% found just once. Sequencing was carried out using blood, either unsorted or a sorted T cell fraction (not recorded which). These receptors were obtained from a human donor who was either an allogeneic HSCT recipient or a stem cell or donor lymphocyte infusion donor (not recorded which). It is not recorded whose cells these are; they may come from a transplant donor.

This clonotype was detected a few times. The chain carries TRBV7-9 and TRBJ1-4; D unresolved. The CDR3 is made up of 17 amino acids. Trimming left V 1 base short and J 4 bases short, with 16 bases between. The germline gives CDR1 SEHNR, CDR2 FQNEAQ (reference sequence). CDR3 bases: TGTGCCAGCAGCTTAGGCAGGAACCTGGCTGGTAATGAAAAACTGTTTTTT. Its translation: CASSLGRNLAGNEKLFF. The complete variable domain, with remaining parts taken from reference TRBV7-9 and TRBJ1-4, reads DTGVSQNPRHKITKRGQNVTFRCDPISEHNRLYWYRQTLGQGPEFLTYFQNEAQLEKSRLLSDRFSAERPKGSFSTLEIQRTEQGDSAMYLCASSLGRNLAGNEKLFFGSGTQLSVL.

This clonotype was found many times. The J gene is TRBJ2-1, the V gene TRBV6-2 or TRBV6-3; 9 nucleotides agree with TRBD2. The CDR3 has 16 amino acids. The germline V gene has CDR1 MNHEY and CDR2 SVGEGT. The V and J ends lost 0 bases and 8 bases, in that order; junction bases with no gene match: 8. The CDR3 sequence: CASSYSGRGGRDEQFF. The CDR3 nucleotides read TGTGCCAGCAGTTACTCGGGGCGGGGGGGCCGCGATGAGCAGTTCTTC.

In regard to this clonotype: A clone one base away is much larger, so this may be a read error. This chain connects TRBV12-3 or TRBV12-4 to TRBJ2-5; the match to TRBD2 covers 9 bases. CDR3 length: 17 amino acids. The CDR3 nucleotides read TGTGCCAGCAGTTTAGCCGGTAGCGGGGGACCCCAAAAGACCCAGTACTTC. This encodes CASSLAGSGGPQKTQYF.

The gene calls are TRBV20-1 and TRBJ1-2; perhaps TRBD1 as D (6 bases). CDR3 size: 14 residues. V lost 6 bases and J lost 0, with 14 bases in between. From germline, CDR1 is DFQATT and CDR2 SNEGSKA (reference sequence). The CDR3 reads CSADQGGTNYGYTF. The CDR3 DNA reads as TGCAGTGCCGACCAAGGGGGAACTAACTATGGCTACACCTTC.

The CDR3 sequence: CASSLLAGKTYEQYF. The CDR3 bases are TGTGCCAGCAGCTTACTAGCGGGGAAGACCTACGAGCAGTACTTC. The V call is TRBV7-2, the J call TRBJ2-7, with TRBD2 identical over 9 bases. The V gene's germline CDR1 is SGHTA and CDR2 FQGNSA. V shed 2 bases and J 2 bases; nucleotides not matched to a gene: 4. This CDR3 comprises 15 residues.

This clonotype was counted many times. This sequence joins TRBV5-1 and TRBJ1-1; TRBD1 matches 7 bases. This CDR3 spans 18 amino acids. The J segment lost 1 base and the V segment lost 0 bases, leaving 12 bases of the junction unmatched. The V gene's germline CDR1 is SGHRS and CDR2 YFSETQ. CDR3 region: CASSLAVLTDRENTEAFF. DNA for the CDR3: TGCGCCAGCAGCTTGGCTGTTCTCACCGACAGGGAGAACACTGAAGCTTTCTTT.